One and the same sample provided the 11 T cell receptor beta chains below, sequenced in a study of regulatory T cells in long-lasting Graves disease. Time point in this sample: newly diagnosed GD, antithyroid drugs for less than 3 months. PBMC-derived RNA was used for the TCR library. TCR beta libraries were built with iRepertoire HTBI primers and Arm-PCR of CDR3 regions. In TCRdb, the multiplex PCR reads were re-called with MiXCR into one record per CDR3 protein. Counted here are 620,000 or so distinct CDR3 sequences, 15% to 20% occurring once; the ten biggest clones make up approximately 20%. This sample also belongs to another study, concerning T cells in Graves' hyperthyroidism and ophthalmopathy.

The starting material was peripheral blood mononuclear cells (PBMCs), obtained at new diagnosis, from a patient treated with antithyroid drugs. These receptors were taken from a woman aged 25 to 45 with Graves disease.

At least ten counts were recorded for this clonotype. The chain has TRBV12-3 or TRBV12-4 and TRBJ2-1, with 8 bases aligning to TRBD2. V lost 5 bases to trimming and J lost 6 bases; unmatched junction nucleotides: 27. The CDR3 loop spans 21 amino acids. Here the CDR3 DNA reads TGTGCCAGCAGTCCTCCTTCGGGGGGGGCCTTGGGCGGGAAGGAGGTCAATGAGCAGTTCTTC. It translates to CASSPPSGGALGGKEVNEQFF.

The chain employs TRBV7-6 and TRBJ1-5; D not resolved. Germline V CDR1 and CDR2: SGHVS, FNYEAQ. Trimming removed 1 base from V and 0 bases from J, with 13 bases in between. The CDR3 length is 17 residues. The CDR3 nucleotides are TGTGCCAGCAGCTTAGGGCCCGCGAGTAATAGCAATCAGCCCCAGCATTTT. Translated, it gives CASSLGPASNSNQPQHF. Looking up the rest from reference TRBV7-6 and TRBJ1-5 gives the full variable domain: GAGVSQSPRYKVTKRGQDVALRCDPISGHVSLYWYRQALGQGPEFLTYFNYEAQQDKSGLPNDRFSAERPEGSISTLTIQRTEQRDSAMYRCASSLGPASNSNQPQHFGDGTRLSIL.

The table lists this clonotype with many counts. V usage is TRBV6-4 and J usage is TRBJ1-1; the D gene is possibly TRBD1 (6 bases). The CDR3 has 17 amino acids. The germline V gene encodes CDR1 MRHNA and CDR2 SNTAGT. V was trimmed by 1 base and J by 5 bases, leaving 20 bases between them. CDR3 sequence: CASSDFGTPPVGTEAFF. DNA for the CDR3: TGTGCCAGCAGTGACTTCGGGACACCTCCGGTCGGGACTGAAGCTTTCTTT.

J is TRBJ2-3 and V is TRBV5-6; TRBD1 aligns across 8 bases. Germline loops: CDR1 SGHDT, CDR2 YYEEEE. V lost 4 bases, J lost 3 bases, and 10 bases stayed unmatched. This CDR3 is 16 amino acids long. The CDR3 DNA sequence: TGTGCCAGCAGCGCAATGGACAGGGAGATTACAGATACGCAGTATTTT. This codes for CASSAMDREITDTQYF. The full variable domain, in which reference TRBV5-6 and TRBJ2-3 provide the parts outside the CDR3, is DAGVTQSPTHLIKTRGQQVTLRCSPKSGHDTVSWYQQALGQGPQFIFQYYEEEERQRGNFPDRFSGHQFPNYSSELNVNALLLGDSALYLCASSAMDREITDTQYFGPGTRLTVL.

The table lists this clonotype with many counts. The rearrangement joins TRBV28 to TRBJ2-1; D ambiguous. The CDR3 sequence is 15 residues long. The germline V gene has CDR1 MDHEN and CDR2 SYDVKM. Trimming removed 6 bases from V and 7 bases from J, with 19 bases in between. CDR3 region: CASSPDSPLGNEQFF. The CDR3 DNA follows: TGTGCCAGCAGCCCCGACTCCCCCCTAGGTAATGAGCAGTTCTTC.

The chain links TRBV13 to TRBJ2-3, with 13 bases that match TRBD2. Germline V gene sequence: CDR1 PRHDT, CDR2 FYEKMQ (reference sequence). The CDR3 has 16 amino acids. With V trimmed by 5 bases and J by 2 bases, 4 bases remained unmatched. CDR3 sequence: CASSAGLAGLTDTQYF. CDR3 coding DNA: TGTGCCAGCAGCGCGGGACTAGCGGGGCTCACAGATACGCAGTATTTT.

This clonotype was detected ten times or more. One end of the junction is discordant with germline, which a read error may explain. The CDR3 protein is CASSLGSGVYEQYF. CDR3 coding DNA: TGCGCCAGCAGCTTGGGGTCCGGTGTATACGAGCAGTACTTC. The chain joins TRBV12-3 or TRBV12-4 to TRBJ2-7; D is uncertain. The length of the CDR3 is 14 residues.

This clonotype was recorded many times. The V and J genes are TRBV28 and TRBJ1-6, with D maybe TRBD1 (5 bases). V was pared by 4 bases and J by 10 bases, with 11 bases between. The CDR3 is 13 amino acids. Looked up from germline, CDR1 is MDHEN and CDR2 is SYDVKM. The CDR3 spells CASSWQGSSPLHF. The CDR3 DNA reads as TGTGCCAGCAGTTGGCAGGGATCATCACCCCTCCACTTT. Full variable domain (remainder filled in from reference TRBV28 and TRBJ1-6): DVKVTQSSRYLVKRTGEKVFLECVQDMDHENMFWYRQDPGLGLRLIYFSYDVKMKEKGDIPEGYSVSREKKERFSLILESASTNQTSMYLCASSWQGSSPLHFGNGTRLTVT.

The chain recombines TRBV12-5 with TRBJ2-2, with 7 bases fitting TRBD1. The CDR3 extends over 16 amino acids. The V and J ends lost 5 bases and 0 bases, in that order; junction bases with no gene match: 6. Germline CDR1 reads LGHNT; CDR2 reads FRNRAP. CDR3 DNA sequence: TGTGCTAGTGGTCTACAGGGGCACACGAACACCGGGGAGCTGTTTTTT. It encodes CASGLQGHTNTGELFF.

Many counts were recorded for this clonotype. The chain employs TRBV28 and TRBJ2-1; TRBD2 might be the D (6 bases). The CDR3 totals 14 residues. The germline V gene has CDR1 MDHEN and CDR2 SYDVKM. The V end lost 9 bases, the J end lost 4 bases, and 16 bases lay between the germline ends. The CDR3 is CASLPAGPYNEQFF. The DNA for the CDR3 is TGTGCCAGTCTACCAGCGGGCCCGTACAATGAGCAGTTCTTC.

This clonotype was observed at least ten times. This chain uses TRBV2 with TRBJ1-5; D not resolved. This CDR3 has 14 residues. V was cut by 3 bases and J by 6 bases, with 12 bases left in between. Germline V lookup: CDR1 SNHLY, CDR2 FYNNEI. In DNA, the CDR3 is TGTGCCAGCAGTGATCGAGACGCTCGTCAGCCCCAGCATTTT. This translates into CASSDRDARQPQHF. The entire variable domain, with the rest obtained from reference TRBV2 and TRBJ1-5, is as follows: EPEVTQTPSHQVTQMGQEVILRCVPISNHLYFYWYRQILGQKVEFLVSFYNNEISEKSEIFDDQFSVERPDGSNFTLKIRSTKLEDSAMYFCASSDRDARQPQHFGDGTRLSIL.